Listed below are T cell receptor beta chains from one sample, sequenced in a study of cytomegalovirus exposure and HLA in healthy donors. This table comes from immunoSEQ multiplex PCR, and its TCRdb copy is limited to in-frame clones, with some not included. The sample carries about 220,000 clones, 85% to 90% recorded once. The sequenced material came from PBMCs. The receptors were gathered from a young man in good health and CMV-seronegative. Both conserved end residues are part of each CDR3.

CDR3aa	v_gene	j_gene
CAISEQGYEQYF	TRBV10-3	TRBJ2-7
CASRDWTSEAFF	TRBV2	TRBJ1-1
CASSGTGGTGANVLTF	TRBV19	TRBJ2-6
CAVVGDNTGELFF	TRBV2	TRBJ2-2
CASRNKGNSYEQYF	TRBV27	TRBJ2-7
CASRLAGGTGELFF	TRBV5-1	TRBJ2-2
CASSPGSADTPHF	TRBV7-2	TRBJ1-6
CASSKEAMNTGELFF	TRBV21-1	TRBJ2-2
CASSPRDRGYYEQYF	TRBV18	TRBJ2-7
CARGAPPYSGNTIYF	TRBV27	TRBJ1-3
CASSIQGIEPQHF	TRBV5-1	TRBJ1-5
CASSSWGGGIQETQYF	TRBV5-1	TRBJ2-5
CASSQTGDQPQHF	TRBV6-5	TRBJ1-5
CASSEAGPSYNEQFF	TRBV9	TRBJ2-1
CASSQITGAYSGNTIYF	TRBV14	TRBJ1-3
CASSERWGKDEKLFF	TRBV6-1	TRBJ1-4
CASGTSGDTDTQYF	TRBV28	TRBJ2-3
CASSLTGPRANTKKYDGYTF	TRBV11-3	TRBJ1-2
CASKPGQGINEQYF	TRBV27	TRBJ2-7
CATLGDIEQFF	TRBV10-3	TRBJ2-1
CASSYGQTSGGPKETQYF	TRBV5-1	TRBJ2-5
CASSTLGTQYF	TRBV19	TRBJ2-5
CSVDGAGELFF	TRBV29-1	TRBJ2-2
CASTGQRNTEAFF	TRBV10-2	TRBJ1-1
CASSELENISDF	TRBV25-1	TRBJ1-1
CASRLGGELFF	TRBV2	TRBJ2-2
CASSLQGNEKLFF	TRBV5-1	TRBJ1-4
CATQQGDSPLHF	TRBV15	TRBJ1-6
CASSYSPGGLGEQYF	TRBV6-5	TRBJ2-7
CASSRIGTDTQYF	TRBV9	TRBJ2-3
CATSTTDQEGQRDSPLHF	TRBV15	TRBJ1-6
CASTHPGTGGETQYF	TRBV6-6	TRBJ2-5
CASPKKGSSGNTIYF	TRBV9	TRBJ1-3
CSFGWAGGQETQYF	TRBV29-1	TRBJ2-5
CASSVYNEQFF	TRBV5-6	TRBJ2-1
CASSPRQGQNEQYF	TRBV7-9	TRBJ2-7
CASSLGLGRYEQYF	TRBV27	TRBJ2-7
CSVEDLYSGGADEQFF	TRBV29-1	TRBJ2-1
CASSSSTGGYSPLHF	TRBV6-5	TRBJ1-6
CASSSSVSGELFF	TRBV5-4	TRBJ2-2
CASSPTPGTGVFNNSPLHF	TRBV7-8	TRBJ1-6
CASSVGSGGRDGYTF	TRBV6-1	TRBJ1-2
CASSYGPQGWPFF	TRBV27	TRBJ1-1
CASSHGSYNSPLHF	TRBV18	TRBJ1-6
CASSLYVRGEPLHF	TRBV5-1	TRBJ1-6
CASSSTIAGSYNEQFF	TRBV11-3	TRBJ2-1
CASSYMGQGSEQFF	TRBV6-5	TRBJ2-1
CASSPTTGLTFIETQYF	TRBV7-9	TRBJ2-5